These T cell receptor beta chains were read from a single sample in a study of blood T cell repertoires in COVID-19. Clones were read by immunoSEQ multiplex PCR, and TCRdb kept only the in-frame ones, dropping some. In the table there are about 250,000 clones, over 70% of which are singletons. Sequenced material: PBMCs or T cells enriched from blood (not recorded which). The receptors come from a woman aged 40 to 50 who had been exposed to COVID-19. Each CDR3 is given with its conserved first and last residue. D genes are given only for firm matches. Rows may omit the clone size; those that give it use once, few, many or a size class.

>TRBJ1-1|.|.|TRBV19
TGTGCCAGTAGTATCGGTCCGGACACTGAAGCTTTCTTT
CASSIGPDTEAFF
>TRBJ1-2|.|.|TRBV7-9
TGTGCCAGCAGCTCCGAGGGTGGTGACTATGGCTACACCTTC
CASSSEGGDYGYTF
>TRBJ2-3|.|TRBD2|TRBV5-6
TGTGCCAGCAGCATGGTACGGCTAGCGGGACCAGGGGATACGCAGTATTTT
CASSMVRLAGPGDTQYF
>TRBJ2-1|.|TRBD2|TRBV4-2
TGTGCCAGCAGCGCTGGACTAGCGGGGGGGCACTACAATGAGCAGTTCTTC
CASSAGLAGGHYNEQFF
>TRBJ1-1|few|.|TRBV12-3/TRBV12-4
TGTGCCAGCAGTCGGGACACTCACACTGAAGCTTTCTTT
CASSRDTHTEAFF
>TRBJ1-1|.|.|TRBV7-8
TGTGCCAGCAGCTTAGTCCAGGGAACTGAAGCTTTCTTT
CASSLVQGTEAFF
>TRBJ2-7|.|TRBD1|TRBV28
TGTGCCAGCAGTTCAAACGGACAGGGGCCAGGCGAGCAGTACTTC
CASSSNGQGPGEQYF
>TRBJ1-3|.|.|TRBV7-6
TGTGCCAGCACATACTTTCCCCGAAGGGGAAACCTAAGCTCTGGAAACACCATATATTTT
CASTYFPRRGNLSSGNTIYF
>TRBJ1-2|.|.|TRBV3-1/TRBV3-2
TGTGCCAGCAGGAGTGACAGACCCTATGGCTACACCTTC
CASRSDRPYGYTF
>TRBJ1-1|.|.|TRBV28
TGTGCCAGCAGTTCCGCCACTTTAGGGGGGGGGACTGAAGCTTTCTTT
CASSSATLGGGTEAFF
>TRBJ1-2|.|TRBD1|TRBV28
TGTGCCAGCAGCAAGACCGGGACAGGGGTTGGCTACACCTTC
CASSKTGTGVGYTF
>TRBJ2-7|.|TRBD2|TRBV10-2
TGCGCCAGCAGGACTAGCGGGGGGGCCCCCGAGCAGTACTTC
CASRTSGGAPEQYF
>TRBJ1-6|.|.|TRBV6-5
TGTGCCAGCAGTTACGAGGAGGATTCACCCCTCCACTTT
CASSYEEDSPLHF
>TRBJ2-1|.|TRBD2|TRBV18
TGTGCCAGCTCACTAGGACTAGCGGGAGGGTACAACTCCTACAATGAGCAGTTCTTC
CASSLGLAGGYNSYNEQFF
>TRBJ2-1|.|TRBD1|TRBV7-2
TGTGCCAGCAGCTACAGCACCGGACAGGGGGCTGGCGAGCAGTTCTTC
CASSYSTGQGAGEQFF
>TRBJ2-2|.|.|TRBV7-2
TGTGCCAGCAGCTTAGTCAGGGGTAACACCGGGGAGCTGTTTTTT
CASSLVRGNTGELFF
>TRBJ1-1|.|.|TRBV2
TGTGCCAGCAGTGACCCCGACAGGAACACTGAAGCTTTCTTT
CASSDPDRNTEAFF
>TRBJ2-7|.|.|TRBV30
TGTGCCTGGAGTGTAGGGGCCGGTGACTGGAGCTACGAGCAGTACTTC
CAWSVGAGDWSYEQYF
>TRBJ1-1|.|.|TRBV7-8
TGTGCCAGCAGCTTAGGGACAGTGAACACTGAAGCTTTCTTT
CASSLGTVNTEAFF
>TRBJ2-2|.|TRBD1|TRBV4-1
TGCGCCAGCAGCCAAGAAGGAGGGGGACAGGGGAACACCGGGGAGCTGTTTTTT
CASSQEGGGQGNTGELFF
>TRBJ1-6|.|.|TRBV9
TGTGCCAGCAGCGTAGAAGGCGGTGAGTCACCCCTCCACTTT
CASSVEGGESPLHF
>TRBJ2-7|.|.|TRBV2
TGTGCCAGCTCTACAGGGTCGAGAGAGCAGTACTTC
CASSTGSREQYF
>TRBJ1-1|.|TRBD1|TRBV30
TGTGCCTGGGGGACAGGGGGGCCGGGTGCTTTCTTT
CAWGTGGPGAFF
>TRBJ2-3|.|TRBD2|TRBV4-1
TGCGCCAGCAGCCAAGATGGGACTAGACGGTCAGATACGCAGTATTTT
CASSQDGTRRSDTQYF
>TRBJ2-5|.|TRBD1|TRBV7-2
TGTGCCAGCAGTCAAGGGGGCCGGGAGACCCAGTACTTC
CASSQGGRETQYF
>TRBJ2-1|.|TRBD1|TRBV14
TGTGCCAGCAGCCAAGCTCCAGTTACCGGGACAGGGGGTAAAGGTGAGCAGTTCTTC
CASSQAPVTGTGGKGEQFF
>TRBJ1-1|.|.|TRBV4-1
TGCGCCAGCAGCCACTGGTCCGGCACTGAAGCTTTCTTT
CASSHWSGTEAFF
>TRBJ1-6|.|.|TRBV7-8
TGTGCCAGCAGCTTACCGAGGAGCTCCTATAATTCACCCCTCCACTTT
CASSLPRSSYNSPLHF
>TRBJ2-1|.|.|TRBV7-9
TGTGCCAGCAGCTTATCTAACGGGATTAGTGAGCAGTTCTTC
CASSLSNGISEQFF
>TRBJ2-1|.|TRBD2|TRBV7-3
TGTGCCAGCAGCTCCCATAGCGGGGGGGCCAGCTATGAGCAGTTCTTC
CASSSHSGGASYEQFF
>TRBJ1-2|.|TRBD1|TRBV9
TGTGCCAGCAGCGTAGGGGTTGGAGGGACAGGGGAACTCTATGGCTACACCTTC
CASSVGVGGTGELYGYTF
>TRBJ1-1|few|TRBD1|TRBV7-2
TGTGCCAGCAGCTTAGAGGGGGGACAGAAAGCTTTCTTT
CASSLEGGQKAFF
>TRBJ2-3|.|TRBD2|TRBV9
TGTGCCAGCAGCGTGGCTAGCGGGGGTTTCACAGATACGCAGTATTTT
CASSVASGGFTDTQYF
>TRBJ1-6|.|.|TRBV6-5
TGTGCCAGCAGTCCCGGGACAAGATATAATTCACCCCTCCACTTT
CASSPGTRYNSPLHF
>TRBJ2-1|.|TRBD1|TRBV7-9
TGTGCCAGCAGCGCCCGGGACAGCCTATACAATGAGCAGTTCTTC
CASSARDSLYNEQFF
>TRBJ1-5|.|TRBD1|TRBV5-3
TGTGCCAGAAGAGAGACAGGGACCACCATAGGCAATCAGCCCCAGCATTTT
CARRETGTTIGNQPQHF
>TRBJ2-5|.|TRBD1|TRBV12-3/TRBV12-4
TGTGCCAGCAGTTCGACAGGGAAAGAGACCCAGTACTTC
CASSSTGKETQYF
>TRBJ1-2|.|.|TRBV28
TGTGCCAGCAGTTTATACAGGGCTGGCTACACCTTC
CASSLYRAGYTF
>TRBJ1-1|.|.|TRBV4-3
TGCGCCAGCAGCCAAGATCCGGCAGGGCGGAACACTGAAGCTTTCTTT
CASSQDPAGRNTEAFF
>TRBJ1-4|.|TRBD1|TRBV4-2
TGTGCCAGCAGCCAGCTAGGGGACAGGGAAGGTGAAAAACTGTTTTTT
CASSQLGDREGEKLFF
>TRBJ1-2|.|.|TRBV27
TGTGCCAGCAGTCCAACCCCGAGGATTAACTATGGCTACACCTTC
CASSPTPRINYGYTF
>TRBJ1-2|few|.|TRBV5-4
TGTGCCAGCAGCCCACAGGGAACATCTGACTATGGCTACACCTTC
CASSPQGTSDYGYTF
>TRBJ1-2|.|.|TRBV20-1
TGCAGTGCTAGTATCCGGGGAAGTCGTATGGCTACATGCTTC
CSASIRGSRMATCF
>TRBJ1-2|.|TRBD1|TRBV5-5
TGTGCCAGCAGCTCGGGACAGGGGATAGGCTACACCTTC
CASSSGQGIGYTF
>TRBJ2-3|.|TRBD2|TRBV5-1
TGCGCCAGCAGCTTGGCAGGACTAGCTGGCACAGATACGCAGTATTTT
CASSLAGLAGTDTQYF
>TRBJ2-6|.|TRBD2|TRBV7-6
TGTGCCAGCACCCCACTGGGACAGGGGTTGACTAGCGGGAGTACTGGGGCCAACGTCCTGACTTTC
CASTPLGQGLTSGSTGANVLTF
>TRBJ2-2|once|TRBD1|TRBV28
TGTGCCAGCGGGGCCGGGACAGCCTACACCGGGGAGCTGTTTTTT
CASGAGTAYTGELFF